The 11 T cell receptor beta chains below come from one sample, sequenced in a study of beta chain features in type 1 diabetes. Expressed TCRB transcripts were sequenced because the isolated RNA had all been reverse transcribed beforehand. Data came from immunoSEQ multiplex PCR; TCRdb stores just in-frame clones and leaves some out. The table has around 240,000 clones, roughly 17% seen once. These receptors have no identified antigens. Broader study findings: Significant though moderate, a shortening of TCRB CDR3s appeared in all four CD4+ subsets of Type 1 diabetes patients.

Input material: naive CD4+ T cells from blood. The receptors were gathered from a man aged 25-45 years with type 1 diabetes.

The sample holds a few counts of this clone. The CDR3 loop is CASGKGVSNQPQHF. The CDR3 nucleotides are TGTGCCAGCGGAAAGGGAGTAAGCAATCAGCCCCAGCATTTT. The chain carries TRBV6-1 and TRBJ1-5; D is ambiguous. The CDR3 consists of 14 residues. Germline CDR1 MNHNS, CDR2 SASEGT. Trimming removed 8 bases from V and 1 base from J, with 12 bases in between.

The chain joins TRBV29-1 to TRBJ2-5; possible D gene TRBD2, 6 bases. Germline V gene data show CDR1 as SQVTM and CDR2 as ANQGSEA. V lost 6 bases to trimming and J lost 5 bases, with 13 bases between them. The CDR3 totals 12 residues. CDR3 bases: TGCAGCGTGGAGGGCCTGGGGGAGACCCAGTACTTC. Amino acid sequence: CSVEGLGETQYF.

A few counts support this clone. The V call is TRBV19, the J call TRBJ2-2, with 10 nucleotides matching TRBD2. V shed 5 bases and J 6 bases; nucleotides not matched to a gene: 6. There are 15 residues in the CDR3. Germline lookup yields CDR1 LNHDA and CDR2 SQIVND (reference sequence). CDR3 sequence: CASSEIAGGSGELFF. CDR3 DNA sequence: TGTGCCAGTAGTGAGATAGCGGGAGGCTCCGGGGAGCTGTTTTTT.

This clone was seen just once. CDR3 amino acids: CASSQAPGWGQQFF. CDR3 bases: TGCGCCAGCAGCCAGGCCCCGGGGTGGGGGCAGCAGTTCTTC. The chain carries TRBV4-1 and TRBJ2-1; perhaps TRBD1 as D (6 bases). Germline V gene lookup returns CDR1 MGHRA and CDR2 YSYEKL. There are 14 residues in the CDR3. The ends were cut back, 3 bases at V and 11 bases at J, with 17 bases in the middle.

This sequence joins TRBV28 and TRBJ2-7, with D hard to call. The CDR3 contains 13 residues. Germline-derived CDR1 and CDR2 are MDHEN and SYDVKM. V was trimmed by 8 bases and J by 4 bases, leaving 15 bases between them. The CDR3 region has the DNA TGTGCCAGCGCTAGGAGTCGGGTATACGAGCAGTACTTC. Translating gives CASARSRVYEQYF.

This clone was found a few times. For the CDR3, the DNA is TGCAGCGTTGAAGCTGAGCTCTCTAATACGCAGTATTTT. Translated: CSVEAELSNTQYF. The J gene is TRBJ2-3, the V gene TRBV29-1, with D unclear. The V end lost 1 base, the J end lost 7 bases, and 12 bases lay between the germline ends. The CDR3 runs 13 residues. CDR1 is SQVTM, CDR2 ANQGSEA, per germline.

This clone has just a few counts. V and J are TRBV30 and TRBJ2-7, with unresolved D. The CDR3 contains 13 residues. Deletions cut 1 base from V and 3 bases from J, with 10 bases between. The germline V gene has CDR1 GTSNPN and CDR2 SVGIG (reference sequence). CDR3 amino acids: CAWSEGGNYEQYF. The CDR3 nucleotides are TGTGCCTGGAGTGAAGGCGGCAACTACGAGCAGTACTTC.

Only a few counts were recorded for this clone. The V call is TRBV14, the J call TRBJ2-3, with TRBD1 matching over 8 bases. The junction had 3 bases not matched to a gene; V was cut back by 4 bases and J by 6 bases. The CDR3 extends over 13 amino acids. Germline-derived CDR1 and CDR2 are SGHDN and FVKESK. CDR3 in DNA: TGTGCCAGCAGCCCAGGACAGGGCGATACGCAGTATTTT. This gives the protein CASSPGQGDTQYF.

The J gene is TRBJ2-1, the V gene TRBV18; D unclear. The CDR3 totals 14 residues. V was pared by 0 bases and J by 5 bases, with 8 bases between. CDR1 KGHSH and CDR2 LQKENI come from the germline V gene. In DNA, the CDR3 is TGTGCCAGCTCACCACCGCGGCCGGACAATGAGCAGTTCTTC. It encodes CASSPPRPDNEQFF.

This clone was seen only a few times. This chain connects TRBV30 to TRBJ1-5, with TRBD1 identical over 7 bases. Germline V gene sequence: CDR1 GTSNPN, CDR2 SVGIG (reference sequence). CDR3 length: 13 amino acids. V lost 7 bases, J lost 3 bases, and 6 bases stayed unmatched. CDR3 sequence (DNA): TGTGCCTCGGGGACAGATCACAATCAGCCCCAGCATTTT. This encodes CASGTDHNQPQHF.

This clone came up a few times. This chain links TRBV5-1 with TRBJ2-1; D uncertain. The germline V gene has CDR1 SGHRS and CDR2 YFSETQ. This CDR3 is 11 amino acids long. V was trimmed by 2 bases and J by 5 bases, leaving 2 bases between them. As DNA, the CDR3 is TGCGCCAGCAGCTTCGACAATGAGCAGTTCTTC. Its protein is CASSFDNEQFF.